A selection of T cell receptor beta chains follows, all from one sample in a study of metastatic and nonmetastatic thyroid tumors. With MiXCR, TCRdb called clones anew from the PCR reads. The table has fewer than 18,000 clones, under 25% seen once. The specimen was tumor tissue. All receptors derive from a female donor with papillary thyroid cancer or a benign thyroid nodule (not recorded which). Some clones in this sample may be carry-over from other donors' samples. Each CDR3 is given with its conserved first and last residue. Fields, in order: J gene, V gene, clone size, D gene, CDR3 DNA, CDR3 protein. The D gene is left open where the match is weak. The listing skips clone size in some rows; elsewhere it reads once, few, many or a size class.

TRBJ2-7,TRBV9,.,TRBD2,TGTGCCAGCTCCAGGGGACTAGGCCTCTCCTACGAGCAGTACTTC,CASSRGLGLSYEQYF
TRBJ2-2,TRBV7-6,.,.,TGTGCCAGCAATCAAGGCACGGGGGGCAGCACCGGGGAGCTGTTTTTT,CASNQGTGGSTGELFF
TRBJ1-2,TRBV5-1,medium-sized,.,TGCGCCAGCAGCTTGAGGCCTACAGCCGGAGCTAACTATGGCTACACCTTC,CASSLRPTAGANYGYTF
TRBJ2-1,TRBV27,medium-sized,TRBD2,TGTGCCAGCAGTTTCCTAGCGGGAGGGCTCAATGAGCAGTTCTTC,CASSFLAGGLNEQFF
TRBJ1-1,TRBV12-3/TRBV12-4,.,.,TGTGCCAGCAGTCTAAAACAGGGTACAGCTTTCTTT,CASSLKQGTAFF
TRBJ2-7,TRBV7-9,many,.,TGTGCCAGCAGCTTAGAGGCGGGAAGACAGGACGAGCAGTACTTC,CASSLEAGRQDEQYF
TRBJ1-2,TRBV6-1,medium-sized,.,TGTGCCAGCCTAGCGGGGATCTATGGGGGCTACACCTTC,CASLAGIYGGYTF
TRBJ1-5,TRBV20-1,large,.,TGCAGTGCTAGCGACCCAAATCAGCCCCAGCATTTT,CSASDPNQPQHF
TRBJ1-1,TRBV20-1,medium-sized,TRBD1,TGCAGTGCTCGGCCGGGACAGGGGGCTTTCACTGAAGCTTTCTTT,CSARPGQGAFTEAFF
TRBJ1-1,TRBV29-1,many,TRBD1,TGCAGCGTTGGTGGGGACAGGGTGGAGGCTTTCTTT,CSVGGDRVEAFF
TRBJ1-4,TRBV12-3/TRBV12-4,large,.,TGTGCCAGCAAGGTCCAGGAATCCGAAAAACTGTTTTTT,CASKVQESEKLFF
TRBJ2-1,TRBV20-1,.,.,TGCAGTGCTAGGTTTGCGGATATCCCGTTCTTC,CSARFADIPFF
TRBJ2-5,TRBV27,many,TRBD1,TGTGCCAGCAGCGGGACAGGACGAATCCAAGAGACCCAGTACTTC,CASSGTGRIQETQYF
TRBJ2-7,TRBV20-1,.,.,TGCAGTGCTAGAGTTCGACAGGCCTACGAGCAGTACTTC,CSARVRQAYEQYF
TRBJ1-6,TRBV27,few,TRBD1,TGTGCCAGCAGTTTAGCGACGGGACAGGGGGCCAATTCACCCCTCCACTTT,CASSLATGQGANSPLHF
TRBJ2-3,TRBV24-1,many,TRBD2,TGTGCCACCAGTGATTTGCGGGAGGGGGGCACAGATACGCAGTATTTT,CATSDLREGGTDTQYF
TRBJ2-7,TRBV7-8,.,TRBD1,TGTGCCAGCAGCCCCCCCATACAGGGGAGCGAGCAGTACTTC,CASSPPIQGSEQYF
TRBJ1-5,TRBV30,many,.,TGTGCCTGGGCTCCCGGCAGCAATCAGCCCCAGCATTTT,CAWAPGSNQPQHF
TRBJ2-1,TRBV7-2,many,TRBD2,TGTGCCAGCAGCATCGGGACTAGCTCATACAATGAGCAGTTCTTC,CASSIGTSSYNEQFF
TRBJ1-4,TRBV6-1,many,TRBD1,TGTGCCAGCAGTTCAGGGGACAGGGCTAATGAAAAACTGTTTTTT,CASSSGDRANEKLFF
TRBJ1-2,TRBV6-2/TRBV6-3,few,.,TGTGCCAGCAGTTACAGCTCAGGGCCCAATGGCTACACCTTC,CASSYSSGPNGYTF
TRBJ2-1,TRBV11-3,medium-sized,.,TGTGCCAGCAGCTTTGGGGTTGAGCAGTTCTTC,CASSFGVEQFF
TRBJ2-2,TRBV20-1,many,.,TGCAGTGCTAGAGAGGGCGGGGAGCTGTTTTTT,CSAREGGELFF
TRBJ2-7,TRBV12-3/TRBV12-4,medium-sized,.,TGTGCCAGCCAAATAACCGGGGACCCCTCCTACGAGCAGTACTTC,CASQITGDPSYEQYF
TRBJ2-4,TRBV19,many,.,TGTGCCAGTAGTATAGAGCGGGAAAACATTCAGTACTTC,CASSIERENIQYF
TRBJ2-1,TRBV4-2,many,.,TGTGCCAGCAGCCAAGAAAAGATGGTTGAGCAGTTCTTC,CASSQEKMVEQFF
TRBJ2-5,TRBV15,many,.,TGTGCCACCAGCAGAGATCAGGGAGAGACCCAGTACTTC,CATSRDQGETQYF
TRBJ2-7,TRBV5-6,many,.,TGTGCCAGCAGCCCTACCGACACTTCCTACGAGCAGTACTTC,CASSPTDTSYEQYF
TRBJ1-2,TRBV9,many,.,TGTGCCAGCAGCGTAGGAGGAGGGGGTGATAACTATGGCTACACCTTC,CASSVGGGGDNYGYTF
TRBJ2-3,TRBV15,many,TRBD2,TGTGCCACCAGCAGGACGCGGGAGGGCGCAGATACGCAGTATTTT,CATSRTREGADTQYF
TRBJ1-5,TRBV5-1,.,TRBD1,TGCGCCAGCAGCTTGGAGCCGGGACAGGGGGCTACGGCCCAGCATTTT,CASSLEPGQGATAQHF
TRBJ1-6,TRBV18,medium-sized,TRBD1,TGTGCCAGCTCCCCGGGACAGGGGGACTCACCCCTCCACTTT,CASSPGQGDSPLHF
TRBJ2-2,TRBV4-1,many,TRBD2,TGCGCCAGCAGCCAAGAGGGACTAGACACCGGGGAGCTGTTTTTT,CASSQEGLDTGELFF
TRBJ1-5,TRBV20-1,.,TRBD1,TGCAGTGCTAGGGACAGGTATATGGGAAATCAGCCCCAGCATTTT,CSARDRYMGNQPQHF
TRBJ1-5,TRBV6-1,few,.,TGTGCCAGCAGGAGGGTCGGCCGTAATCAGCCCCAGCATTTT,CASRRVGRNQPQHF
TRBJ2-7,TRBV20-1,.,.,TGCAGTGCTAGCCTAAGAGGGGCCGACCTCTCCTACGAGCAGTACTTC,CSASLRGADLSYEQYF
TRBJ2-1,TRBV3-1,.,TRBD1,TGTGCCAGCAGCCAAGAAGGCCAGGGGGCTGGGAATGAGCAGTTCTTC,CASSQEGQGAGNEQFF
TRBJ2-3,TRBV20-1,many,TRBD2,TGCAGTGCTAGAGGGGGGACTAGCGGGAGTTTAGATACGCAGTATTTT,CSARGGTSGSLDTQYF
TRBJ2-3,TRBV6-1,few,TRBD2,TGTGCCAGCACCGTGACTAGCGGCAGCACAGATACGCAGTATTTT,CASTVTSGSTDTQYF
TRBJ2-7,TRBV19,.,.,TGTGCCAGTAGTATCACCTCCGACTACGAGCAGTACTTC,CASSITSDYEQYF
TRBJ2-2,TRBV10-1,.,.,TGCGCCAGCAGTGAGAGTCTGGGGGTAGCGAACACCGGGGAGCTGTTTTTT,CASSESLGVANTGELFF
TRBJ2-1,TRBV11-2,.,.,TGTGCCAGCAGCGGATGGAGTAAGGAGGGCCCCTCCTACAATGAGCAGTTCTTC,CASSGWSKEGPSYNEQFF
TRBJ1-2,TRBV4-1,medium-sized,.,TGCGCCAGCAGCCCGACAGGCACTAACTATGGCTACACCTTC,CASSPTGTNYGYTF